This TCR beta chain originates from a study of T cell changes during pregnancy in multiple sclerosis. The CDR3 consists of 15 residues. Trimming removed 0 bases from V and 4 bases from J; junction bases left unmatched: 2. From germline, CDR1 is WNHNN and CDR2 SYGVQD (reference sequence). Sequenced by immunoSEQ multiplex PCR; TCRdb stores in-frame clones only, minus some. The table records tens of thousands of clones, roughly 90% of them present only once. Sample: peripheral blood, taken in the second trimester of pregnancy. The origin of this receptor is a female donor with multiple sclerosis, enrolled in a pregnancy study. The gene calls are TRBV10-1 and TRBJ2-1, with TRBD2 matching over 8 bases. CDR3 residues: CASSESASGYNEQFF. CDR3 nucleotides: TGCGCCAGCAGTGAGTCGGCTAGCGGGTACAATGAGCAGTTCTTC.